These T cell receptor beta chains were read from a single sample in a study of type 1 and type 2 diabetes patients. TCRdb ran MiXCR on the multiplex PCR reads and lists one entry per CDR3 protein. The sample consists of fewer than 350,000 distinct CDR3 sequences, more than 40% of them appearing once. Sequenced material: peripheral blood mononuclear cells (PBMCs). These receptors were taken from a man younger than 30 with type 2 diabetes. CDR3s include the opening cysteine and the closing phenylalanine or tryptophan. D genes are given only for firm matches. Clone size is not always given. Where it is, it says once, few, many or a class for expanded clones.

CDR3 protein: CASSPPAGSYEQYF; CDR3 DNA: TGTGCCAGCAGTCCCCCCGCAGGCTCCTACGAGCAGTACTTC; D gene: .; J gene: TRBJ2-7; clone size: many; V gene: TRBV6-6
CDR3 protein: CASSVGKGDMNTEAFF; CDR3 DNA: TGTGCCAGCAGCGTAGGAAAGGGGGATATGAACACTGAAGCTTTCTTT; D gene: .; J gene: TRBJ1-1; clone size: .; V gene: TRBV9
CDR3 protein: CASNRYDNEQFF; CDR3 DNA: TGTGCCAGCAACCGGTACGACAATGAGCAGTTCTTC; D gene: .; J gene: TRBJ2-1; clone size: .; V gene: TRBV2
CDR3 protein: CASEGGDQETQYF; CDR3 DNA: TGTGCCAGTGAGGGGGGGGACCAAGAGACCCAGTACTTC; D gene: .; J gene: TRBJ2-5; clone size: .; V gene: TRBV2
CDR3 protein: CASSPLGLAASYEQYF; CDR3 DNA: TGTGCCAGCAGCCCGTTGGGACTAGCAGCCTCCTACGAGCAGTACTTC; D gene: TRBD2; J gene: TRBJ2-7; clone size: few; V gene: TRBV7-6
CDR3 protein: CATSSSPKIRTEAFF; CDR3 DNA: TGTGCCACCAGCAGCAGTCCCAAGATTAGGACTGAAGCTTTCTTT; D gene: .; J gene: TRBJ1-1; clone size: few; V gene: TRBV15
CDR3 protein: CASSVTSGSGETQYF; CDR3 DNA: TGTGCCAGCAGCGTTACTAGCGGGAGCGGCGAGACCCAGTACTTC; D gene: TRBD2; J gene: TRBJ2-5; clone size: .; V gene: TRBV7-8
CDR3 protein: CASSLDDSRNEQFF; CDR3 DNA: TGTGCCAGCAGCTTAGATGATTCCCGAAATGAGCAGTTCTTC; D gene: .; J gene: TRBJ2-1; clone size: .; V gene: TRBV11-2
CDR3 protein: CASSIGGASSGNTIYF; CDR3 DNA: TGTGCCAGCAGCATCGGCGGCGCCTCCTCTGGAAACACCATATATTTT; D gene: .; J gene: TRBJ1-3; clone size: .; V gene: TRBV7-3
CDR3 protein: CSDQQGLYGYTF; CDR3 DNA: TGCAGCGACCAACAGGGACTCTATGGCTACACCTTC; D gene: .; J gene: TRBJ1-2; clone size: .; V gene: TRBV29-1
CDR3 protein: CAISESREQYF; CDR3 DNA: TGTGCCATCAGTGAGTCTCGCGAGCAGTACTTC; D gene: .; J gene: TRBJ2-7; clone size: few; V gene: TRBV10-3
CDR3 protein: CASRPGHLDYAF; CDR3 DNA: TGTGCCAGCAGGCCGGGACATCTCGACTACGCCTTC; D gene: .; J gene: TRBJ1-2; clone size: few; V gene: TRBV2
CDR3 protein: CASSMGGRQGETQYF; CDR3 DNA: TGTGCCAGTAGTATGGGCGGCCGACAGGGCGAGACCCAGTACTTC; D gene: TRBD1; J gene: TRBJ2-5; clone size: .; V gene: TRBV19
CDR3 protein: CASSLEGQGAIPHSYEQYF; CDR3 DNA: TGTGCCAGCAGCTTAGAGGGACAGGGGGCGATCCCTCATTCCTACGAGCAGTACTTC; D gene: TRBD1; J gene: TRBJ2-7; clone size: .; V gene: TRBV7-8
CDR3 protein: CASSFALVPEQYF; CDR3 DNA: TGTGCCAGCAGTTTTGCGTTGGTACCGGAGCAGTACTTC; D gene: .; J gene: TRBJ2-7; clone size: .; V gene: TRBV13
CDR3 protein: CASSPPGSRQFF; CDR3 DNA: TGTGCCAGCAGCCCCCCCGGATCCAGGCAGTTCTTC; D gene: .; J gene: TRBJ2-1; clone size: .; V gene: TRBV9
CDR3 protein: CASSYFSDYGYTF; CDR3 DNA: TGTGCCAGCAGTTACTTTAGTGACTATGGCTACACCTTC; D gene: .; J gene: TRBJ1-2; clone size: .; V gene: TRBV2
CDR3 protein: CASSLEANYGYTF; CDR3 DNA: TGTGCCAGCAGCTTGGAGGCTAACTATGGCTACACCTTC; D gene: .; J gene: TRBJ1-2; clone size: many; V gene: TRBV5-1
CDR3 protein: CASSSGGDLEYF; CDR3 DNA: TGTGCCAGCAGCTCCGGCGGGGACCTGGAGTACTTC; D gene: .; J gene: TRBJ2-7; clone size: .; V gene: TRBV11-2
CDR3 protein: CASSSHLDLGVNYGYTF; CDR3 DNA: TGTGCCAGCAGTTCGCACCTAGACCTCGGGGTTAACTATGGCTACACCTTC; D gene: .; J gene: TRBJ1-2; clone size: .; V gene: TRBV28
CDR3 protein: CATGGPSYNEQFF; CDR3 DNA: TGTGCCACCGGGGGGCCGAGTTACAATGAGCAGTTCTTC; D gene: .; J gene: TRBJ2-1; clone size: .; V gene: TRBV24-1
CDR3 protein: CACPGASGPYEQYF; CDR3 DNA: TGTGCCTGCCCGGGGGCTAGCGGTCCCTACGAGCAGTACTTC; D gene: .; J gene: TRBJ2-7; clone size: .; V gene: TRBV30
CDR3 protein: CASSQAPGRGGEAFF; CDR3 DNA: TGTGCCAGCAGCCAAGCCCCGGGTAGGGGTGGTGAAGCTTTCTTT; D gene: .; J gene: TRBJ1-1; clone size: few; V gene: TRBV14
CDR3 protein: CASSPGLLSGEQFF; CDR3 DNA: TGTGCCAGCAGTCCCGGACTACTCTCAGGTGAGCAGTTCTTC; D gene: .; J gene: TRBJ2-1; clone size: .; V gene: TRBV2
CDR3 protein: CASSLRGGYTEAFF; CDR3 DNA: TGTGCCAGCAGTTTAAGGGGGGGCTACACTGAAGCTTTCTTT; D gene: .; J gene: TRBJ1-1; clone size: .; V gene: TRBV28
CDR3 protein: CASSLRGLLGYEQYF; CDR3 DNA: TGTGCCAGCAGCTTGAGGGGCCTCTTAGGCTACGAGCAGTACTTC; D gene: .; J gene: TRBJ2-7; clone size: few; V gene: TRBV5-1
CDR3 protein: CASSLGEVGTEAFF; CDR3 DNA: TGCGCCAGCAGCTTGGGGGAGGTGGGCACTGAAGCTTTCTTT; D gene: .; J gene: TRBJ1-1; clone size: .; V gene: TRBV5-1
CDR3 protein: CATSREGQGYTGELFF; CDR3 DNA: TGTGCCACCAGCAGAGAAGGCCAGGGATACACCGGGGAGCTGTTTTTT; D gene: .; J gene: TRBJ2-2; clone size: many; V gene: TRBV15
CDR3 protein: CASAGPLGDEQYF; CDR3 DNA: TGTGCCAGCGCGGGGCCCCTTGGGGACGAGCAGTACTTC; D gene: .; J gene: TRBJ2-7; clone size: few; V gene: TRBV4-2
CDR3 protein: CASSQGYPYEQYF; CDR3 DNA: TGTGCCAGCAGCCAAGGGTATCCCTACGAGCAGTACTTC; D gene: .; J gene: TRBJ2-7; clone size: .; V gene: TRBV3-1
CDR3 protein: CAISERGDTQYF; CDR3 DNA: TGTGCCATCAGTGAGAGGGGAGATACGCAGTATTTT; D gene: .; J gene: TRBJ2-3; clone size: few; V gene: TRBV10-3
CDR3 protein: CASSLGRTANEQFF; CDR3 DNA: TGTGCCAGCAGCTTAGGTAGGACAGCTAATGAGCAGTTCTTC; D gene: .; J gene: TRBJ2-1; clone size: .; V gene: TRBV7-3
CDR3 protein: CASRGSYNSPLHF; CDR3 DNA: TGTGCCAGCAGGGGCTCCTATAATTCACCCCTCCACTTT; D gene: .; J gene: TRBJ1-6; clone size: few; V gene: TRBV6-5
CDR3 protein: CSASWSVNNEKLFF; CDR3 DNA: TGCAGTGCTAGTTGGTCAGTAAATAATGAAAAACTGTTTTTT; D gene: .; J gene: TRBJ1-4; clone size: few; V gene: TRBV20-1
CDR3 protein: CASSPRTVSNQPQHF; CDR3 DNA: TGTGCCAGCAGTCCCAGGACTGTGAGCAATCAGCCCCAGCATTTT; D gene: .; J gene: TRBJ1-5; clone size: few; V gene: TRBV2
CDR3 protein: CASSGYSLNTEAFF; CDR3 DNA: TGTGCCAGCAGTGGATACAGCCTGAACACTGAAGCTTTCTTT; D gene: .; J gene: TRBJ1-1; clone size: .; V gene: TRBV6-1
CDR3 protein: CATSVGQGAYEQYF; CDR3 DNA: TGTGCCACCAGCGTTGGACAGGGGGCGTACGAGCAGTACTTC; D gene: TRBD1; J gene: TRBJ2-7; clone size: many; V gene: TRBV15